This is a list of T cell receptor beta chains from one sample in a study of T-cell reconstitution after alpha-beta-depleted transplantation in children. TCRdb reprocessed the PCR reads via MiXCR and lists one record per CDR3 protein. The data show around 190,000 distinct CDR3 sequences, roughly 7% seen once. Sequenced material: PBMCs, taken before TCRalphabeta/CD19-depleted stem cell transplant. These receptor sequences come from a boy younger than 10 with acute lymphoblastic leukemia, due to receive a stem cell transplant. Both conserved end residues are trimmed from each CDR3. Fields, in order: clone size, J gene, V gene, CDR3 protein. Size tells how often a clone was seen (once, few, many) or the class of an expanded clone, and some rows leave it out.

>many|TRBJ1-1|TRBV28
ASSWEQGNGNTEAF
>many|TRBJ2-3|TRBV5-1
ASSLVSGSTDTQY
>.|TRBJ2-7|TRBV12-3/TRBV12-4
ASSSSMNEQY
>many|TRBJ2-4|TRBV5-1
ASSLALGGKENIQY
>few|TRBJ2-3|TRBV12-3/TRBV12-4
ASSPSGRAGWDTQY
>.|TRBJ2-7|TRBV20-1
SASTNWLAGGNEQY
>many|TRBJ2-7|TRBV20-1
SAQGPYEQY
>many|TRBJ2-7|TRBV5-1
ASSSPDRVHYEQY
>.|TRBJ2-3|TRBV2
ASKGLAGVADTQY
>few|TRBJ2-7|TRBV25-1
ASSLTTGYEQY
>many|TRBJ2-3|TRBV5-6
ASSLQGLDTQY
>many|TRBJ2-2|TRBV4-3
ASSQYRGTGELF
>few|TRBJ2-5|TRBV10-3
AISEEIAGDPTRETQY
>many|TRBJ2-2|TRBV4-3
ASSQDGRVGTGELF
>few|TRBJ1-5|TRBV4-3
ASSSPSNQPQH
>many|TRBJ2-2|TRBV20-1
SASRTGPNGELF
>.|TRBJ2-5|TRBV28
ASSSLSAGRGETQY
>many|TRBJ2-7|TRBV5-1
ASTSPGREQY
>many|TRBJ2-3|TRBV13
ASSLPGITDTQY
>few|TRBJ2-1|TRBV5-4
ASSYTNDEQF
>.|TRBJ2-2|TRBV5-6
ASSLLGVTGELF
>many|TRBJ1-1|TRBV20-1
SAGQGATDTEAF
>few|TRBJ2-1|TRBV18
ASSPSGLAGGSEQF
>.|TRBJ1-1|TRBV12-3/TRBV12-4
ASSAGKTTRAF
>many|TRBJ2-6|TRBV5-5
ASSLSPGSGANVLT
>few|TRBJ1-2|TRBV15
ATSRGTYYGYT
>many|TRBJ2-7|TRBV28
ASSPAPVGYEQY
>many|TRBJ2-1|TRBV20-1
SARVGYNEQF
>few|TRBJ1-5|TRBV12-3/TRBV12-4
ASSPRQSSNQPQH
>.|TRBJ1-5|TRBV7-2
ASSFGQGINQPQH
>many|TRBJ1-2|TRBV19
ASSTTGADYGYT
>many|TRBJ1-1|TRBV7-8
ASSPNVANTEAF
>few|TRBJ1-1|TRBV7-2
ASSGTGEAF
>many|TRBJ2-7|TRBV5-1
ASSWGTGEQY
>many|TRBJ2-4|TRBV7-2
ASSFATGAKNIQY
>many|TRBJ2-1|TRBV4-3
ASRTLSTEQF
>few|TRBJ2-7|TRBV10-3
AISDPGSSYEQY
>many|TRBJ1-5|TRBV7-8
ASSLAQANSNQPQH
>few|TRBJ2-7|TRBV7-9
ASSQTGGAGEQY
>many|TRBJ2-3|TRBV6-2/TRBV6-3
ASEASFYADTQY
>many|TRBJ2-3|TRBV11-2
ASSLDRVDTQY
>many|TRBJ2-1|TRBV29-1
SVEIQGPYNEQF
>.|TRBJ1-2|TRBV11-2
ASSPRQGNGYT
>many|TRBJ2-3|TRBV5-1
ASGWGATDTQY
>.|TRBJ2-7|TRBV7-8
ASSLGRDINYEQY
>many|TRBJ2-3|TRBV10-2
ASRYGLPAGDTQY
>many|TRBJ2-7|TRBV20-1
SGTGTSLHEQY
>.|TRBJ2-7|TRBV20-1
SARGGTYEQY